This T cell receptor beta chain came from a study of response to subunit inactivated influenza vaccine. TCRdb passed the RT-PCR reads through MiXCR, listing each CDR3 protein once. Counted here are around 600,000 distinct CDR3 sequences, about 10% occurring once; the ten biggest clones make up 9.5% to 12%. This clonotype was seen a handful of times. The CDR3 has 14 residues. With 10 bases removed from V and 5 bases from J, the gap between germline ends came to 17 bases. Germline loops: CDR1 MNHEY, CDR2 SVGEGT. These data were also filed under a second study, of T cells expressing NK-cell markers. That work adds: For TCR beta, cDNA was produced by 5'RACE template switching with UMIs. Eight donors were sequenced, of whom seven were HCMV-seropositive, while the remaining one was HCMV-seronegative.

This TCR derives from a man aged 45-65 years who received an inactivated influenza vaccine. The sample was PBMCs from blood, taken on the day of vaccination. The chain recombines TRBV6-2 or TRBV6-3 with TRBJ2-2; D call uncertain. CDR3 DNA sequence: TGTGCCATCAGAACCGAGTCTGCGACCGGGGAGCTGTTTTTT. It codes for CAIRTESATGELFF.